The present T cell receptor beta chain was sequenced within a study of blood T cell repertoires in COVID-19. At the level of the study: Sites in the United States, Italy and Spain provided acute and convalescent COVID-19 samples.

Repertoires were generated with immunoSEQ multiplex PCR, while TCRdb's copy carries only in-frame clones and drops some. In the table there are about 18,000 clones, approximately 86% of which are singletons. V was shortened by 0 bases and J by 7 bases, with 9 bases between the two germline ends. The CDR3 is 13 amino acids. The V gene's germline CDR1 is LNHNV and CDR2 YYDKDF (reference sequence). Sequenced: peripheral blood. The chain couples TRBV15 to TRBJ1-2; TRBD1 might be the D (5 bases). The clonotype comes from a man aged 50 to 60 with active COVID-19. The CDR3, as DNA: TGTGCCACCAGCAGAGAAACAGGTGGTGGCTACACCTTC. It is translated as CATSRETGGGYTF.